This entry describes one TCR beta chain. Its antigen is still unknown. These data are taken from a study of T cell repertoires in cytomegalovirus infection. Background on the study: Public signatures in TCR beta pointed to CMV infection and matching HLA type. Whole-study results and caveats: Carriers of CMV and the relevant HLA type were discriminated by public TCR beta frequency.

CDR3 length equals 17 residues. Trimming pared 6 bases from V and 3 bases from J, leaving 25 bases between. Germline CDR1 is SGHRS and CDR2 is YFSETQ. TCRdb redid the calling of the reads with MiXCR, one entry per CDR3 protein. The table includes 290,000 or so distinct CDR3 sequences, about 23% detected once. The V and J genes are TRBV5-1 and TRBJ2-7; maybe TRBD2 (6 bases). Sequencing was done on a sample of PBMCs. The clonotype originates from a human donor in good health (CMV status not recorded). Some clones in this sample may be carry-over from other donors' samples. CDR3 sequence reads: CASNPGGDPHYYYEQYF. In nucleotides, the CDR3 is TGCGCCAGCAACCCTGGCGGGGACCCTCACTACTACTACGAGCAGTACTTC.